This T cell receptor beta chain was obtained from a study of CD8+CD57+ T cells in acquired aplastic anemia. The study, taken as a whole, reports: Sharing between patients and controls was observed for roughly 30 CD8+ CDR3 sequences. Researchers reported that CD8+ Simpson's diversity was not significantly different in patients versus controls.

Whoever was chosen for sequencing had shown CD8+CD57+ cell expansion by flow cytometry. The diagnosis in all patients was severe acquired aplastic anemia. No therapy was given to patients before blood sampling. Losses at the gene ends were 1 base for V and 6 bases for J; bases not matched to a gene: 5. CDR1 is SEHNR, CDR2 FQNEAQ, per germline (reference sequence). This CDR3 has 15 residues. Remarks on this clonotype: Antigen: not known.

Both TCR beta VDJ combination and CDR3 sequence profiling were carried out. Genomic DNA was the template for this profiling. TCRdb reanalysed the reads using MiXCR and keeps one entry per CDR3 protein. The data show about 160,000 distinct CDR3 sequences, about 70% seen once. Sequences were obtained from sorted CD4+, CD8+, or CD8+CD57+ T cells (not recorded which) from PBMCs. The receptor was isolated from a human donor with aplastic anemia. The rearrangement uses TRBV7-9 and TRBJ2-1; 8 nucleotides line up with TRBD2. In DNA form, the CDR3 reads TGTGCCAGCAGCTTAGAGCCGGGAGGGCCCAATGAGCAGTTCTTC. Protein product: CASSLEPGGPNEQFF.